Below, 3 T cell receptor beta chains from the same sample are listed, as sequenced in a study of shared clonotypes between healthy human individuals. Sequencing was performed with immunoSEQ multiplex PCR; in TCRdb, only in-frame clones are kept and a portion is missing. Here the sample spans about 510,000 clones, around 79% being singletons. The specimen sequenced was PBMCs. These receptors were taken from a middle-aged woman in good health. Some clones in this sample may be carry-over from other donors' samples.

This chain uses TRBV11-2 with TRBJ2-6, with D hard to call. Trimming removed 7 bases at V and 1 base at J, with 5 bases between. Per the germline V gene, CDR1 is SGHAT and CDR2 is FQNNGV. This CDR3 is 13 amino acids long. CDR3 sequence: CASTLSGANVLTF. DNA of the CDR3: TGTGCCAGCACCCTTTCTGGGGCCAACGTCCTGACTTTC.

The chain links TRBV15 to TRBJ2-1; TRBD2 agrees at 8 bases. V dropped 2 bases and J dropped 6; count of bases not matched to a gene: 9. The CDR3 runs 16 residues. Germline lookup yields CDR1 LNHNV and CDR2 YYDKDF (reference sequence). CDR3 sequence (DNA): TGTGCCACCAGCAGACCCAGCGGGAGCGTGGCCAATGAGCAGTTCTTC. Amino acid sequence: CATSRPSGSVANEQFF.

This clone was observed once. The V call is TRBV5-1, the J call TRBJ1-4; TRBD1 might be the D (5 bases). CDR3 length: 15 residues. V dropped 0 bases and J dropped 7 bases, with 13 bases sitting between them. Germline V lookup: CDR1 SGHRS, CDR2 YFSETQ. The CDR3 sequence is CASSLVGGIGEKLFF. The CDR3 DNA reads as TGCGCCAGCAGCTTGGTTGGGGGGATCGGTGAAAAACTGTTTTTT.